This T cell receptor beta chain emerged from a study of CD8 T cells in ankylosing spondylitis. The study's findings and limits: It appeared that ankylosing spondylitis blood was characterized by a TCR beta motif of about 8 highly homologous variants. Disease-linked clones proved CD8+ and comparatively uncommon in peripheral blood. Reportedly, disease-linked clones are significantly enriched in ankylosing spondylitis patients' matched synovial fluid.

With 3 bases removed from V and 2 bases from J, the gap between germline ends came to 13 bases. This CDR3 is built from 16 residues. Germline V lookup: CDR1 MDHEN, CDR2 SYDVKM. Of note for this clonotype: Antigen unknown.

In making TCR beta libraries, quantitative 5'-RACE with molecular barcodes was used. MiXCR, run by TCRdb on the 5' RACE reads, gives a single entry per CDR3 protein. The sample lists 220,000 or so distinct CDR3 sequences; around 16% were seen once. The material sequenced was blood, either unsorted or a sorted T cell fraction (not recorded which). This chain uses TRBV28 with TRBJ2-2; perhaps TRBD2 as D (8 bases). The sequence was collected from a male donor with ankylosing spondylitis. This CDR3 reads CASSFSGTVNTGELFF. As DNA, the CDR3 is TGTGCCAGCAGTTTTAGCGGGACAGTAAACACCGGGGAGCTGTTTTTT.